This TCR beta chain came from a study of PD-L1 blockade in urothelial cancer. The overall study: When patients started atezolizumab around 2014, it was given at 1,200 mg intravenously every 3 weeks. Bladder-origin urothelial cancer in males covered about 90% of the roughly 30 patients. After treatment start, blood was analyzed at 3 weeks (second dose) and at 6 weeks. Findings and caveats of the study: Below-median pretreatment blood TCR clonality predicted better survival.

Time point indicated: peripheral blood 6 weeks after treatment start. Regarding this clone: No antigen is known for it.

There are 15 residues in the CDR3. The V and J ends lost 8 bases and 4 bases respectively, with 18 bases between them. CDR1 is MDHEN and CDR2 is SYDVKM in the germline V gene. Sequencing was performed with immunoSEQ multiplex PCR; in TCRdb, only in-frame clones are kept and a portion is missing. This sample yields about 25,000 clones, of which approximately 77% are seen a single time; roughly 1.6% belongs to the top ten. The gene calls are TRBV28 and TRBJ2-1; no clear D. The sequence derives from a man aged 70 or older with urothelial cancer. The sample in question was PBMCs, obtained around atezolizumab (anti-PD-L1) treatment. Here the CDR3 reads CASLREPQNYNEQFF. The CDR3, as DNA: TGTGCCAGCCTCCGTGAGCCTCAAAATTACAATGAGCAGTTCTTC.